One and the same sample provided the 20 T cell receptor beta chains below, sequenced in a study of blood T cell repertoires in COVID-19. The method was immunoSEQ multiplex PCR; TCRdb's version includes in-frame clones alone and lacks a portion of them. This table holds about 240,000 clones, roughly 80% found once. Sequencing used peripheral blood. Every receptor here comes from a woman aged 60-70 years with active or convalescent COVID-19.

CDR3 DNA sequence: TGTGCCACCAAAATAGGGGGGGGGAACACTGAAGCTTTCTTT. Protein sequence: CATKIGGGNTEAFF. This chain links TRBV2 with TRBJ1-1; tentative D call: TRBD1 (6 bases). The CDR3 is made up of 14 amino acids. Germline V lookup: CDR1 SNHLY, CDR2 FYNNEI. The V end lost 10 bases, the J end lost 1 base, and 16 bases lay between the germline ends. Full variable domain (remainder filled in from reference TRBV2 and TRBJ1-1): EPEVTQTPSHQVTQMGQEVILRCVPISNHLYFYWYRQILGQKVEFLVSFYNNEISEKSEIFDDQFSVERPDGSNFTLKIRSTKLEDSAMYFCATKIGGGNTEAFFGQGTRLTVV.

This rearrangement joins TRBV19 to TRBJ1-5; 9 bases are shared with TRBD1. Germline CDR1 and CDR2: LNHDA and SQIVND (reference sequence). The CDR3 totals 17 residues. Trimming cost V 2 bases and J 0 bases; bases outside gene matches: 5. CDR3 DNA: TGTGCCAGTAGTATACCACAGGGGGCCTATAGCAATCAGCCCCAGCATTTT. Residues: CASSIPQGAYSNQPQHF.

This chain links TRBV14 with TRBJ1-2; tentatively, D is TRBD1 (5 bases). Deletions cut 0 bases from V and 4 bases from J, with 9 bases between. CDR3 size: 14 residues. In germline, CDR1 is SGHDN, CDR2 FVKESK. The CDR3 sequence: CASSQDGTGYGYTF. As DNA, the CDR3 is TGTGCCAGCAGCCAAGATGGGACTGGCTATGGCTACACCTTC.

This clone appeared a single time. The rearrangement joins TRBV4-2 to TRBJ1-2, with no clear D. The V gene's germline CDR1 is LGHNA and CDR2 YNFKEQ. Trimming took 0 bases from V and 2 from J, leaving 10 bases between them. This CDR3 spans 15 amino acids. In DNA, the CDR3 is TGTGCCAGCAGCCAAGAGGCTGGCTCCAACTATGGCTACACCTTC. It codes for CASSQEAGSNYGYTF.

The chain links TRBV6-1 to TRBJ2-7; the match to TRBD2 covers 7 bases. CDR1 and CDR2 (germline): MNHNS, SASEGT. There are 14 residues in the CDR3. V shed 1 base, J shed 3 bases, and the junction held 3 bases outside the gene matches. In DNA, the CDR3 is TGTGCCAGCAGTGAAGATCCTAGCGGCTACGAGCAGTACTTC. Amino acid sequence: CASSEDPSGYEQYF.

V usage is TRBV12-3 or TRBV12-4 and J usage is TRBJ2-7, with D possibly TRBD2 on 5 matching bases. The length of the CDR3 is 11 residues. Trimming took off 3 bases at V and 10 bases at J, with 10 bases between the two ends. In DNA, the CDR3 is TGTGCCAGCAGTTTTACCGGGATACAGTACTTC. Its protein is CASSFTGIQYF.

The V gene is TRBV7-8, the J gene TRBJ1-1; TRBD1 aligns across 11 bases. Germline V gene data show CDR1 as SGHVS and CDR2 as FQNEAQ. This CDR3 has 15 residues. Trimming cost V 1 base and J 5 bases; bases outside gene matches: 3. CDR3 amino acids: CASSLEDRGRTEAFF. The CDR3 DNA reads as TGTGCCAGCAGCTTAGAGGACAGGGGGCGAACTGAAGCTTTCTTT. Together with reference TRBV7-8 and TRBJ1-1, the CDR3 gives the full variable domain: GAGVSQSPRYKVAKRGQDVALRCDPISGHVSLFWYQQALGQGPEFLTYFQNEAQLDKSGLPSDRFFAERPEGSVSTLKIQRTQQEDSAVYLCASSLEDRGRTEAFFGQGTRLTVV.

This sequence joins TRBV7-8 and TRBJ1-2; 8 bases fit TRBD1. There are 15 residues in the CDR3. The J segment lost 8 bases and the V segment lost 5 bases, leaving 13 bases of the junction unmatched. CDR1 and CDR2 from the germline V gene are SGHVS and FQNEAQ. For the CDR3, the DNA is TGTGCCAGCAGCCACTCTATAGGGACAGGCAGAGGCTACACCTTC. It is translated as CASSHSIGTGRGYTF.

This clone was recorded once. The rearrangement links TRBV6-5 to TRBJ2-7; possible D gene TRBD1, 6 bases. The germline gives CDR1 MNHEY, CDR2 SVGAGI. CDR3 size: 14 residues. Trimming stripped 0 bases from V and 2 bases from J, with 8 bases between. This chain's CDR3 is CASSYSGDTYEQYF. The CDR3 coding sequence is TGTGCCAGCAGTTACTCGGGGGACACCTACGAGCAGTACTTC.

The rearrangement uses TRBV6-5 and TRBJ1-5; the D gene is possibly TRBD1 (6 bases). CDR1 is MNHEY and CDR2 is SVGAGI in the germline V gene. The CDR3 consists of 15 residues. Trimming took 6 bases from V and 0 from J, leaving 12 bases between them. The CDR3 DNA follows: TGTGCCAGCAGACCCGGACAGTATAGCAATCAGCCCCAGCATTTT. This sequence encodes CASRPGQYSNQPQHF.

This clone was counted once. CDR3 sequence: CASSSQGDVGDTQYF. The CDR3 DNA reads TGCGCCAGCAGCTCACAGGGAGATGTAGGAGATACGCAGTATTTT. V is TRBV5-1 and J is TRBJ2-3; weak D call: TRBD1 (6 bases). V lost 3 bases to trimming and J lost 5 bases, with 16 bases between them. CDR1 SGHRS and CDR2 YFSETQ come from the germline V gene. This CDR3 comprises 15 residues.

The chain combines TRBV7-9 with TRBJ2-5, with 7 bases lining up with TRBD1. CDR1 is SEHNR and CDR2 is FQNEAQ in the germline V gene (reference sequence). V was clipped by 5 bases and J by 5 bases; unmatched bases: 8. The length of the CDR3 is 14 residues. For the CDR3, the DNA is TGTGCCAGCAGCCCCTCAGGGGGAGCGGAGACCCAGTACTTC. Translated: CASSPSGGAETQYF.

The rearrangement links TRBV9 to TRBJ1-1; 10 bases are shared with TRBD1. V dropped 0 bases and J dropped 5; count of bases not matched to a gene: 7. Germline CDR1 reads SGDLS; CDR2 reads YYNGEE. The CDR3 is made up of 16 amino acids. In DNA form, the CDR3 reads TGTGCCAGCAGCGTAGGGACAGGGGGGATGGGGACTGAAGCTTTCTTT. Translating it yields CASSVGTGGMGTEAFF.

The chain uses TRBV5-6 and TRBJ1-4, with D uncertain. This CDR3 contains 15 residues. V was trimmed by 2 bases and J by 0 bases, leaving 8 bases between them. In germline, CDR1 is SGHDT, CDR2 YYEEEE. Written as DNA, the CDR3 is TGTGCCAGCAGCTTCTCCTTCGCAACTAATGAAAAACTGTTTTTT. Amino acid sequence: CASSFSFATNEKLFF. Full variable domain (outside the CDR3, taken from reference TRBV5-6 and TRBJ1-4): DAGVTQSPTHLIKTRGQQVTLRCSPKSGHDTVSWYQQALGQGPQFIFQYYEEEERQRGNFPDRFSGHQFPNYSSELNVNALLLGDSALYLCASSFSFATNEKLFFGSGTQLSVL.

CDR3 nucleotides: TGTGCCAGCAGCGTCTTAGCGGGGGCACCCCAAGAGACCCAGTACTTC. Amino acid sequence: CASSVLAGAPQETQYF. The chain carries TRBV7-2 and TRBJ2-5, with TRBD2 identical over 9 bases. The CDR3 is 16 residues long. V was pared by 5 bases and J by 1 base, with 8 bases of the junction left unmatched. Germline CDR1 SGHTA, CDR2 FQGNSA.

V and J are TRBV10-3 and TRBJ1-2; possibly TRBD1 for D (6 bases). V was pared by 6 bases and J by 3 bases, with 11 bases between. Germline CDR1 and CDR2: ENHRY and SYGVKD. CDR3 length equals 13 residues. CDR3 in DNA: TGTGCCATCAGCCGACCAGGGGACTATGGCTACACCTTC. Translation gives CAISRPGDYGYTF.

This clone was counted a few times. The J gene is TRBJ1-1, the V gene TRBV3-1 (or the pseudogene TRBV3-2); 8 nucleotides agree with TRBD1. CDR1 LGHDT and CDR2 YNNKEL come from the germline V gene (reference sequence). V was pared by 3 bases and J by 12 bases, with 9 bases of the junction left unmatched. The CDR3 consists of 13 residues. CDR3 sequence: CASSQRTGRGSFF. The CDR3 bases are TGTGCCAGCAGCCAGAGGACAGGGCGGGGGTCTTTCTTT.

Points on this clone: This specimen includes other DNA sequences encoding the same CDR3. This chain connects TRBV18 to TRBJ1-3, with D uncertain. CDR3 length: 17 amino acids. V lost 0 bases to trimming and J lost 0 bases, with 12 bases between them. Germline V CDR1 and CDR2: KGHSH, LQKENI. The CDR3 DNA reads TGTGCCAGCTCACCACCCAACACACATCGCTCTGGAAACACCATATATTTT. Amino acids: CASSPPNTHRSGNTIYF.

The chain employs TRBV5-1 and TRBJ2-7, with TRBD1 matching 7 bases. The CDR3 has 14 residues. V gave up 3 bases and J gave up 2 bases; unmatched junction bases: 5. Germline CDR1 and CDR2: SGHRS and YFSETQ. CDR3 amino acids: CASSSDRVPYEQYF. The CDR3 DNA reads TGCGCCAGCAGCTCCGACAGGGTGCCCTACGAGCAGTACTTC.

The rearrangement joins TRBV28 to TRBJ2-5; unclear D gene. The germline V gene has CDR1 MDHEN and CDR2 SYDVKM. This CDR3 is 12 amino acids long. V was trimmed by 0 bases and J by 5 bases, leaving 4 bases between them. CDR3 amino acids: CASSLWGETQYF. CDR3 DNA: TGTGCCAGCAGTTTATGGGGCGAGACCCAGTACTTC.